The rows below give T cell receptor beta chains drawn from one sample of a study of T cells after yellow fever vaccination. TCRdb ran MiXCR on the 5' RACE reads and lists one entry per CDR3 protein. The data hold hundreds of thousands of distinct CDR3 sequences, with 15% to 20% observed a single time. Sequences were derived from PBMCs, sampled 15 days after the yellow fever booster vaccination. The receptors derive from a man between 25 and 39 years old who received the YFV17D yellow fever vaccine. Both conserved end residues are part of each CDR3. D genes are given only for firm matches. Size is omitted from some rows. Given values are once, few, many or a class for expanded clones.

.	.	TRBV10-2	TRBJ2-7	TGCGCCAGCAGTCTTACTCCGGGACCCGGCCCATACGAGCAGTACTTC	CASSLTPGPGPYEQYF
.	TRBD2	TRBV20-1	TRBJ2-3	TGCAGCATCGTAGCGGGAGGTCGGGATACGCAGTATTTT	CSIVAGGRDTQYF
.	.	TRBV18	TRBJ2-7	TGTGCCAGCCTAACCGACAGGCAGAGCTCCTACGAGCAGTACTTC	CASLTDRQSSYEQYF
.	TRBD1	TRBV7-8	TRBJ1-1	TGTGCCAGCAGCTTTTCTACCGGGACAGATAACACTGAAGCTTTCTTT	CASSFSTGTDNTEAFF
.	.	TRBV20-1	TRBJ2-4	TGCAGTGCCGCGATTGGGACTTCGGAAGACATTCAGTACTTC	CSAAIGTSEDIQYF
few	.	TRBV12-3/TRBV12-4	TRBJ2-3	TGTGCCAGCAGTCACGACAGGAGCACAGATACGCAGTATTTT	CASSHDRSTDTQYF
few	.	TRBV6-5	TRBJ2-7	TGTGCCAGCAGTTACTCGAGCTCATTTAACGAGCAGTACTTC	CASSYSSSFNEQYF
.	.	TRBV5-1	TRBJ2-7	TGCGCCTCTGCTGCGGAGGCCTACGAGCAGTACTTC	CASAAEAYEQYF
few	.	TRBV6-5	TRBJ2-5	TGTGCCAGCAGTTACTCCACAGCCGCAGGGACCCAGTACTTC	CASSYSTAAGTQYF
few	.	TRBV20-1	TRBJ2-5	TGCAGTGCTAGACGCGGACAGAAAGTGGAGACCCAGTACTTC	CSARRGQKVETQYF
many	.	TRBV20-1	TRBJ2-1	TGCAGTGCTAGTGGATCTAGCGACTACAATGAGCAGTTCTTC	CSASGSSDYNEQFF
.	TRBD2	TRBV7-2	TRBJ2-2	TGTGCCAGCACCACTAGCCCAAGCGGGAGGGGTGGCGGGGAGCTGTTTTTT	CASTTSPSGRGGGELFF
few	.	TRBV6-6	TRBJ2-2	TGTGCCGTCAAGGGCGCGAACACCGGGGAGCTGTTTTTT	CAVKGANTGELFF
few	TRBD2	TRBV5-1	TRBJ2-2	TGCGCCAGCAGCTCCTACAAGACTAGCGGGAGGAACACCGGGGAGCTGTTTTTT	CASSSYKTSGRNTGELFF
few	.	TRBV28	TRBJ2-5	TGTGCCAGCAGTCCTATCCCCACAGGAAAAGAGACCCAGTACTTC	CASSPIPTGKETQYF
many	TRBD1	TRBV29-1	TRBJ1-6	TGCAGCGTTGGACAGGGGGCGGATTCACCCCTCCACTTT	CSVGQGADSPLHF
.	TRBD2	TRBV20-1	TRBJ2-5	TGCAGTGCTGGGGGGGTAGCGGGAGTTGGAGAGACCCAGTACTTC	CSAGGVAGVGETQYF
.	TRBD1	TRBV10-3	TRBJ1-1	TGTGCCGCCGCCGGGACAGGGGAGGGGACTGAAGCTTTCTTT	CAAAGTGEGTEAFF
.	.	TRBV15	TRBJ2-3	TGTGCCACCAGCAGTTTCCTCCCAGCACGGGGACTTCGGGATACGCAGTATTTT	CATSSFLPARGLRDTQYF
few	TRBD1	TRBV29-1	TRBJ2-3	TGCAGCGCACGGACAGGGTCTTCAGATACGCAGTATTTT	CSARTGSSDTQYF
.	.	TRBV10-3	TRBJ2-3	TGTGCCCTCGCCCGGACGGAGAGCACAGATACGCAGTATTTT	CALARTESTDTQYF
.	TRBD2	TRBV29-1	TRBJ2-1	TGCAGCGTTGGGGCTAGCGGGAGACATGAGCAGTTCTTC	CSVGASGRHEQFF
few	.	TRBV29-1	TRBJ1-2	TGCAGCGTTGAAAAGGGGTTTGGCTACACCTTC	CSVEKGFGYTF
few	.	TRBV20-1	TRBJ1-5	TGCAGTGCTAGAGGGTCCGGGACCCTTAGCAATCAGCCCCAGCATTTT	CSARGSGTLSNQPQHF
.	.	TRBV10-3	TRBJ2-3	TGTGCCATCAGTGTGGCTAGCCCCACAGATACGCAGTATTTT	CAISVASPTDTQYF
many	.	TRBV6-5	TRBJ2-3	TGTGCCAGCATCGGCCCCGGCACAGATACGCAGTATTTT	CASIGPGTDTQYF
.	.	TRBV7-2	TRBJ2-1	TGTGCCAGCAGGGTTTTCTCCTACAATGAGCAGTTCTTC	CASRVFSYNEQFF
.	TRBD2	TRBV7-9	TRBJ2-5	TGTGCCAGCAGCTTCCGGACTAGCGGGATCCTAGCAGAGACCCAGTACTTC	CASSFRTSGILAETQYF
few	.	TRBV12-3/TRBV12-4	TRBJ2-2	TGTGCCAGCAGGCAGGGGTATGACACCGGGGAGCTGTTTTTT	CASRQGYDTGELFF
few	TRBD1	TRBV20-1	TRBJ2-5	TGCAGTGCACATACAGGGGCCACAGAGACCCAGTACTTC	CSAHTGATETQYF
.	TRBD2	TRBV12-3/TRBV12-4	TRBJ2-1	TGTGCCAGCAGTTTAAGGACTAGCGGGAGGGCCGTTAGCTTC	CASSLRTSGRAVSF
.	TRBD1	TRBV7-9	TRBJ2-7	TGTGCCAGCAGCTACCGACAGGGGGTCTACGAGCAGTACTTC	CASSYRQGVYEQYF
.	TRBD2	TRBV9	TRBJ2-1	TGTGCCAGCAGCGTAGGGACTAGCGGAGGGGGGCGCAATGAGCAGTTCTTC	CASSVGTSGGGRNEQFF
few	.	TRBV15	TRBJ1-1	TGTGCCACCAGCAGGATCGGGGCGGCAGCTGGGTTT	CATSRIGAAAGF
.	.	TRBV10-2	TRBJ2-2	TGCGCCAGCTGGGGGGCGAGGGGCACCGGGGAGCTGTTTTTT	CASWGARGTGELFF
.	TRBD1	TRBV30	TRBJ2-2	TGTGCCTGGACCGGCGACAGGGGAAGGACCGGGGAGCTGTTTTTT	CAWTGDRGRTGELFF
few	.	TRBV5-1	TRBJ1-1	TGCGCCAGCAGCTTGAGGGGGGGCGGGAACACTGAAGCTTTCTTT	CASSLRGGGNTEAFF
.	TRBD2	TRBV7-2	TRBJ2-2	TGTGCCAGCAGCTTACGGACTAGTAAAGCCGGGGAGCTGTTTTTT	CASSLRTSKAGELFF
.	TRBD1	TRBV7-9	TRBJ2-1	TGTGCCAGCAGCTTAGTCTGGGACAGAACTAACAATGAGCAGTTCTTC	CASSLVWDRTNNEQFF
.	TRBD2	TRBV7-2	TRBJ2-1	TGTGCCAGCAGCTTAGGCGGGAGCCGCGCCAATGAGCAGTTCTTC	CASSLGGSRANEQFF
.	.	TRBV20-1	TRBJ1-1	TGCAGTGCTAGAAGGCGGCCGAACACTGAAGCTTTCTTT	CSARRRPNTEAFF
few	.	TRBV12-3/TRBV12-4	TRBJ2-7	TGTGCCAGCACTCCCGGCTCCTACGAGCAGTACTTC	CASTPGSYEQYF
few	TRBD1	TRBV20-1	TRBJ1-6	TGCAGTGCCACCCAGGGGGCGCCGCATAATTCACCCCTCCACTTT	CSATQGAPHNSPLHF
.	.	TRBV7-6	TRBJ2-2	TGTGCCAGCAGCTTAGGGGACAAGGCCGCACCCGGGTTTAACACCGGGGAGCTGTTTTTT	CASSLGDKAAPGFNTGELFF
.	.	TRBV4-3	TRBJ2-6	TGCGCCAGCAGCCAAGATGAGGTCCCTGGGGCCAACGTCCTGACTTTC	CASSQDEVPGANVLTF
.	.	TRBV12-3/TRBV12-4	TRBJ2-1	TGTGCCAGCAGTTTTGGGGATCGGGGGTACAATGAGCAGTTCTTC	CASSFGDRGYNEQFF
few	TRBD1	TRBV12-3/TRBV12-4	TRBJ1-2	TGTGCCAGCAGTTACAGACAGGGTCAAGGCTACACCTTC	CASSYRQGQGYTF
few	TRBD1	TRBV3-1	TRBJ1-2	TGTGCCAGCAGCCAAACCGGGACAGGGATGCTGGGCACCTTC	CASSQTGTGMLGTF
few	.	TRBV5-1	TRBJ2-3	TGCGCCAGCAGCTTGTCTCTAGCCTTCGTAGATACGCAGTATTTT	CASSLSLAFVDTQYF
few	.	TRBV5-1	TRBJ2-3	TGCGCCTGCACTTCAGGAGATACGCAGTATTTT	CACTSGDTQYF
few	.	TRBV30	TRBJ2-7	TGTGCCTGGAGTGCAGGACAGCTCTCCTACGAGCAGTACTTC	CAWSAGQLSYEQYF